This TCR beta chain was identified in a study of response to subunit inactivated influenza vaccine. General study points: Every seasonal influenza vaccination brings in few new T cells, the authors suggested.

The CDR3 runs 13 residues. Germline V CDR1 and CDR2: MNHEY, SMNVEV (reference sequence). V was pared by 5 bases and J by 0 bases, with 8 bases between. As to this clonotype: What it binds is unknown.

From the RT-PCR reads, TCRdb called clonotypes with MiXCR, one entry per CDR3 protein. The sample has about 500,000 distinct CDR3 sequences, 16% seen once. Specimen: CD4+ T cells sorted from PBMCs, collected roughly 24 months after vaccination. The source of this sequence is a man aged 50-75 years who received an inactivated influenza vaccine. The chain joins TRBV27 to TRBJ2-7; D unclear. Here the CDR3 DNA reads TGTGCCAGCAGTAAGGGCAGCTCCTACGAGCAGTACTTC. This sequence encodes CASSKGSSYEQYF.